A single sample is the source of the 28 T cell receptor beta chains below, sequenced in a study of PD-L1 blockade in urothelial cancer listed by TCRdb under 2017. The time point label corresponds to: pretreatment peripheral blood. Receptor amplification or capture employed the immunoSEQ multiplex PCR assay. Entries here come from immuneACCESS through TCRdb and include only in-frame sequences with V and J called. Some clones fail to appear in such tables; in the studies checked, an unresolved V gene covers under half of the shortfall, and the cause of the remainder is unknown. The sample data list tens of thousands of clones, and about 85% of these were observed just once. Around 15% of the sample goes to the ten largest clones. Source: PBMCs, taken around atezolizumab (anti-PD-L1) treatment. The receptors originated from a man aged 55 to 69 with urothelial cancer.

A remark on this clone: Other DNA sequences within the sample encode an identical CDR3. This chain uses TRBV6-5 with TRBJ1-1; D not resolved. This CDR3 comprises 13 residues. Germline V gene sequence: CDR1 MNHEY, CDR2 SVGAGI. V gave up 6 bases and J gave up 0 bases, with 8 bases separating them. The CDR3 is CASSRGLNTEAFF. CDR3 nucleotides: TGTGCCAGCAGCCGCGGCTTGAACACTGAAGCTTTCTTT.

This chain links TRBV30 with TRBJ2-7; 8 nucleotides agree with TRBD1. V lost 7 bases, J lost 13 bases, and 12 bases stayed unmatched. The CDR3 runs to 11 residues. The germline V gene encodes CDR1 GTSNPN and CDR2 SVGIG (reference sequence). Here the CDR3 DNA reads TGTGCCTCGTTAGCCGGGACAGGTATCTACTTC. Translation gives CASLAGTGIYF.

The chain combines TRBV7-3 with TRBJ2-7; tentative D call: TRBD2 (6 bases). The CDR3 consists of 15 residues. CDR1 and CDR2 from the germline V gene are SGHTA and FQGTGA. V was clipped by 1 base and J by 1 base, with 11 bases between them. The CDR3 protein is CASSLNGGGSYEQYF. In DNA form, the CDR3 reads TGTGCCAGCAGCTTAAACGGGGGAGGTTCCTACGAGCAGTACTTC.

The chain couples TRBV30 to TRBJ2-1, with D perhaps matching TRBD2 (6 bases). With 0 bases removed from V and 6 bases from J, the gap between germline ends came to 21 bases. The CDR3 has 17 residues. The germline gives CDR1 GTSNPN, CDR2 SVGIG (reference sequence). CDR3 protein: CAWSVLDRWGVGNEQFF. In DNA, the CDR3 is TGTGCCTGGAGTGTACTCGATAGGTGGGGGGTTGGCAATGAGCAGTTCTTC.

The chain joins TRBV6-5 to TRBJ2-7; 10 nucleotides line up with TRBD1. V lost 1 base, J lost 3 bases, and 3 bases stayed unmatched. CDR1 is MNHEY and CDR2 is SVGAGI in the germline V gene. The CDR3 has 15 amino acids. CDR3 residues: CASSYYRTGGYEQYF. DNA for the CDR3: TGTGCCAGCAGTTACTACAGGACAGGGGGCTACGAGCAGTACTTC.

The gene calls are TRBV18 and TRBJ2-7; TRBD1 agrees at 9 bases. Losses at the gene ends were 5 bases for V and 0 bases for J; bases not matched to a gene: 11. Germline V gene data show CDR1 as KGHSH and CDR2 as LQKENI. The CDR3 is 17 amino acids. CDR3 amino acids: CASSSPGTGPASYEQYF. The CDR3 DNA follows: TGTGCCAGCTCATCCCCCGGGACAGGGCCAGCCTCCTACGAGCAGTACTTC.

The CDR3 region is CATNDRESYEQYF. The CDR3 region has the DNA TGTGCCACTAATGACAGGGAATCCTACGAGCAGTACTTC. The J gene is TRBJ2-7, the V gene TRBV6-5, with TRBD1 identical over 7 bases. In germline, CDR1 is MNHEY, CDR2 SVGAGI. Germline trimming cut 10 bases from V and 1 base from J; bases unmatched to any gene: 7. The CDR3 length is 13 residues.

This clone showed up just a few times. The chain has TRBV30 and TRBJ1-5; no reliable D call. The CDR3 length is 14 residues. Trimming removed 1 base from V and 5 bases from J, with 12 bases in between. Germline CDR1 reads GTSNPN; CDR2 reads SVGIG (reference sequence). The CDR3 DNA sequence: TGTGCCTGGAGTGAGGCCAGAACAGATCAGCCCCAGCATTTT. Translating it yields CAWSEARTDQPQHF. The variable domain in full, with the rest retrieved from reference TRBV30 and TRBJ1-5, is SQTIHQWPATLVQPVGSPLSLECTVEGTSNPNLYWYRQAAGRGLQLLFYSVGIGQISSEVPQNLSASRPQDRQFILSSKKLLLSDSGFYLCAWSEARTDQPQHFGDGTRLSIL.

The genes are TRBV11-2 and TRBJ2-1; TRBD2 matches 7 bases. This CDR3 is 13 amino acids long. V lost 3 bases and J lost 6; bases outside the gene matches: 2. Germline lookup yields CDR1 SGHAT and CDR2 FQNNGV. Written as DNA, the CDR3 is TGTGCCAGCAGCTTCACTAGCGCCAATGAGCAGTTCTTC. Residues: CASSFTSANEQFF.

This chain connects TRBV19 to TRBJ1-4; weak D call: TRBD1 (5 bases). V gave up 3 bases and J gave up 7 bases, with 12 bases separating them. This CDR3 is 14 amino acids long. Germline CDR1 LNHDA, CDR2 SQIVND (reference sequence). The CDR3 protein is CASSIGRATEKLFF. CDR3 DNA sequence: TGTGCCAGTAGTATTGGCAGGGCTACTGAAAAACTGTTTTTT.

V gene TRBV14 combines with J gene TRBJ2-5; D is ambiguous. The CDR3 length is 12 residues. The ends were cut back, 4 bases at V and 2 bases at J, with 5 bases in the middle. Germline CDR1 is SGHDN and CDR2 is FVKESK. The CDR3 nucleotides are TGTGCCAGCAGCCGTCTACAAGAGACCCAGTACTTC. This translates into CASSRLQETQYF.

This clone was counted between two and nine times. The chain uses TRBV10-2 and TRBJ2-3, with a possible D match to TRBD2 (5 bases). Trimming shortened V by 8 bases and J by 2 bases, and 14 bases separated the two germline ends. Germline CDR1 reads WSHSY; CDR2 reads SAAADI. The CDR3 sequence is 14 residues long. CDR3 residues: CASGRSGSTDTQYF. The CDR3 region has the DNA TGCGCCAGCGGGAGAAGCGGCTCCACAGATACGCAGTATTTT.

This chain links TRBV19 with TRBJ2-1; D call uncertain. Germline CDR1 is LNHDA and CDR2 is SQIVND (reference sequence). The V gene lost 5 bases and the J gene lost 8 bases, with 19 bases spanning the gap. The CDR3 runs 15 residues. As DNA, the CDR3 is TGTGCCAGTAGTCCCTCCCCCCTGTCGTCCGATGAGCAGTTCTTC. Its protein is CASSPSPLSSDEQFF.

This chain's CDR3 is CAIIRTHPMTGVIYGYTF. The DNA for the CDR3 is TGTGCCATCATCCGAACCCACCCGATGACAGGGGTTATCTATGGCTACACCTTC. The V call is TRBV10-3, the J call TRBJ1-2, with TRBD1 matching 8 bases. The CDR3 loop spans 18 amino acids. Germline CDR1 and CDR2: ENHRY and SYGVKD. V dropped 7 bases and J dropped 4; count of bases not matched to a gene: 20.

The V gene is TRBV7-3, the J gene TRBJ2-7; no definite D call. Trimming stripped 3 bases from V and 1 base from J, with 10 bases between. Germline V CDR1 and CDR2: SGHTA, FQGTGA. The length of the CDR3 is 14 residues. The chain's CDR3 is CASSFGTGSYEQYF. The CDR3 nucleotides read TGTGCCAGCAGCTTCGGTACGGGTTCCTACGAGCAGTACTTC.

V is TRBV7-2 and J is TRBJ1-1; weak D call: TRBD1 (5 bases). Per the germline V gene, CDR1 is SGHTA and CDR2 is FQGNSA. Trimming removed 5 bases at V and 8 bases at J, with 9 bases between. CDR3 length: 11 residues. The CDR3 sequence is CASSRQSEAFF. The CDR3 DNA is TGTGCCAGCAGCCGACAGTCCGAAGCTTTCTTT.

The J gene is TRBJ1-1, the V gene TRBV5-1, with D perhaps TRBD1 (6 bases). Trimming cost V 4 bases and J 5 bases, with 15 bases left between them. This CDR3 is built from 14 residues. Germline CDR1 SGHRS, CDR2 YFSETQ. The CDR3 nucleotides read TGCGCCAGCAGCACACGAGGGGGGGGGACTGAAGCTTTCTTT. Its protein is CASSTRGGGTEAFF.

Comments on this clone: One end of the junction is discordant with germline, which a read error may explain. The CDR3 bases are TGTGCCAGCAGCTCCATTGCCTACCAGCAGTACTTC. Encoded protein: CASSSIAYQQYF. This chain joins TRBV7-9 and TRBJ2-7; D unclear. CDR3 length: 12 amino acids. Per the germline V gene, CDR1 is SEHNR and CDR2 is FQNEAQ (reference sequence).

This chain uses TRBV10-3 with TRBJ1-6; 9 bases map to TRBD1. The germline V gene has CDR1 ENHRY and CDR2 SYGVKD. V trimming: 6 bases; J trimming: 7 bases; junction bases outside the gene matches: 4. The CDR3 contains 14 residues. The CDR3, as DNA: TGTGCCATCAGGGGACAGGGCGGGAATTCACCCCTCCACTTT. Its protein is CAIRGQGGNSPLHF.

V gene TRBV7-2 combines with J gene TRBJ2-2; tentatively, D is TRBD2 (7 bases). V lost 7 bases, J lost 8 bases, and 17 bases lay in between. The CDR3 covers 14 residues. Germline V gene lookup returns CDR1 SGHTA and CDR2 FQGNSA. The CDR3 here is CASKRGGPSGELFF. CDR3 DNA sequence: TGTGCCAGCAAGAGGGGGGGGCCCTCTGGGGAGCTGTTTTTT.

V usage is TRBV5-4 and J usage is TRBJ2-7, with D possibly matching TRBD2 (6 bases). V lost 4 bases and J 3 bases, leaving 14 bases between the germline ends. The germline CDR1 and CDR2 sequences are SGHNT and YYREEE (reference sequence). The CDR3 is 14 residues long. This CDR3 reads CASSRESQNYEQYF. For the CDR3, the DNA is TGTGCCAGCAGCCGGGAGTCCCAAAACTACGAGCAGTACTTC.

The V and J genes are TRBV5-8 and TRBJ1-5; no clear D gene. This CDR3 has 14 residues. Germline assignment: CDR1 SGHTS and CDR2 YDEGEE. The ends were cut back, 5 bases at V and 6 bases at J, with 15 bases in the middle. Here the CDR3 reads CASSLEPGTQPQHF. CDR3 nucleotides: TGTGCCAGCAGTCTTGAGCCGGGAACTCAGCCCCAGCATTTT.

CDR3 bases: TGTGCCAGCAGCTTAGTGGGGGGAATGGAGCAGTTCTTC. Encoded protein: CASSLVGGMEQFF. V gene TRBV7-2 combines with J gene TRBJ2-1, with D perhaps TRBD2 (6 bases). The ends were cut back, 1 base at V and 10 bases at J, with 11 bases in the middle. The CDR3 has 13 amino acids. CDR1 is SGHTA and CDR2 is FQGNSA in the germline V gene.

The J gene is TRBJ2-7, the V gene TRBV10-3, with D uncertain. V lost 4 bases and J 1 base, leaving 14 bases between the germline ends. Germline CDR1 ENHRY, CDR2 SYGVKD. The CDR3 has 15 amino acids. The CDR3 region is CAISGLAGYSYEQYF. CDR3 DNA sequence: TGTGCCATCAGTGGTTTGGCAGGCTATTCCTACGAGCAGTACTTC.

The chain is built from TRBV18 and TRBJ2-7, with 8 bases fitting TRBD1. Germline assignment: CDR1 KGHSH and CDR2 LQKENI. The CDR3 covers 15 residues. J lost 2 bases, V lost 5 bases, and 8 bases had no gene match. The CDR3 here is CASSETGAPTYEQYF. The CDR3 DNA follows: TGTGCCAGCTCAGAGACAGGGGCCCCAACCTACGAGCAGTACTTC.

This chain links TRBV11-2 with TRBJ2-7, with D possibly matching TRBD2 (5 bases). The germline V gene encodes CDR1 SGHAT and CDR2 FQNNGV. With 1 base removed from V and 4 bases from J, the gap between germline ends came to 8 bases. The CDR3 extends over 13 amino acids. CDR3 residues: CASSLVPGYEQYF. The CDR3 DNA is TGTGCCAGCAGCTTAGTCCCGGGGTACGAGCAGTACTTC.

CDR3 bases: TGTGCCTGGAGTGAGGCGGGAGGGCCCCCAGATACGCAGTATTTT. It encodes CAWSEAGGPPDTQYF. The chain employs TRBV30 and TRBJ2-3, with TRBD2 matching over 9 bases. With V trimmed by 1 base and J by 4 bases, 6 bases remained unmatched. This CDR3 spans 15 amino acids. Germline CDR1 and CDR2: GTSNPN and SVGIG (reference sequence).

V gene TRBV6-6 combines with J gene TRBJ2-1; weak D call: TRBD2 (5 bases). This CDR3 spans 14 amino acids. V was pared by 6 bases and J by 4 bases, with 13 bases between. In germline, CDR1 is MNHNY, CDR2 SVGAGI (reference sequence). In DNA form, the CDR3 reads TGTGCCAGCAGGGTCGAGGGATGGTACAATGAGCAGTTCTTC. Translation gives CASRVEGWYNEQFF.